The 6 T cell receptor beta chains in this list originate from one sample, sequenced in a study of PD-1 blockade in classical Hodgkin lymphoma. Every patient relapsed after autologous stem cell transplantation, and brentuximab vedotin exposure varied. Magnetic negative selection was used to purify CD4+ T cells from PBMCs that had been thawed. Profiled with immunoSEQ multiplex PCR; TCRdb holds only in-frame clones, not every one. The sample includes about 7,700 clones, about nine tenths of them seen just once. Sample: CD4+ T cells from blood, taken at baseline. Every receptor here comes from a human donor with classical Hodgkin lymphoma.

The chain recombines TRBV5-6 with TRBJ2-7, with D unresolved. The length of the CDR3 is 16 residues. Germline CDR1 and CDR2: SGHDT and YYEEEE. The ends were cut back, 2 bases at V and 2 bases at J, with 17 bases in the middle. CDR3 in amino acids: CASSFPTALDTYEQYF. The CDR3 DNA sequence: TGTGCCAGCAGCTTCCCAACCGCCCTAGATACCTACGAGCAGTACTTC. The whole variable domain, filled in from reference TRBV5-6 and TRBJ2-7, reads DAGVTQSPTHLIKTRGQQVTLRCSPKSGHDTVSWYQQALGQGPQFIFQYYEEEERQRGNFPDRFSGHQFPNYSSELNVNALLLGDSALYLCASSFPTALDTYEQYFGPGTRLTVT.

The V gene is TRBV28, the J gene TRBJ1-2; 11 nucleotides align to TRBD1. This CDR3 is built from 14 residues. The V gene's germline CDR1 is MDHEN and CDR2 SYDVKM. The trim removed 5 bases at V and 8 bases at J, leaving 7 bases unmatched. The chain's CDR3 is CASSVQGQGEGYTF. CDR3 sequence (DNA): TGTGCCAGCAGTGTCCAGGGACAGGGGGAAGGCTACACCTTC.

The rearrangement links TRBV7-2 to TRBJ2-1, with 15 bases that match TRBD2. The CDR3 length is 17 residues. In germline, CDR1 is SGHTA, CDR2 FQGNSA. Germline trimming cut 5 bases from V and 9 bases from J; bases unmatched to any gene: 11. CDR3 nucleotide sequence: TGTGCCAGCAGCCTATTGGGACTAGCGGGAGGTTTTAGTGAGCAGTTCTTC. Protein: CASSLLGLAGGFSEQFF. The full variable domain, completed using reference TRBV7-2 and TRBJ2-1, is GAGVSQSPSNKVTEKGKDVELRCDPISGHTALYWYRQSLGQGLEFLIYFQGNSAPDKSGLPSDRFSAERTGGSVSTLTIQRTQQEDSAVYLCASSLLGLAGGFSEQFFGPGTRLTVL.

The V call is TRBV5-1, the J call TRBJ2-2; weak D call: TRBD2 (5 bases). This CDR3 has 15 amino acids. V was cut by 2 bases and J by 6 bases, with 14 bases left in between. Germline-derived CDR1 and CDR2 are SGHRS and YFSETQ. CDR3 protein: CASSFFSRAAGELFF. The CDR3 region has the DNA TGCGCCAGCAGCTTCTTCTCGCGGGCGGCCGGGGAGCTGTTTTTT.

The V gene is TRBV30, the J gene TRBJ1-4, with D possibly TRBD1 on 5 matching bases. CDR3 length: 16 amino acids. Germline V lookup: CDR1 GTSNPN, CDR2 SVGIG (reference sequence). V dropped 1 base and J dropped 5 bases, with 17 bases sitting between them. DNA for the CDR3: TGTGCCTGGAGTGAGAGTTGGCCAGGGATAAATGAAAAACTGTTTTTT. Translated: CAWSESWPGINEKLFF.

The chain carries TRBV14 and TRBJ1-4; D is ambiguous. This CDR3 has 11 amino acids. V lost 3 bases and J 10 bases, leaving 6 bases between the germline ends. The germline V gene encodes CDR1 SGHDN and CDR2 FVKESK. The CDR3 DNA reads TGTGCCAGCAGCCAGGGCGCAAAACTGTTTTTT. It yields the protein CASSQGAKLFF.